This T cell receptor (beta chain) originates from a study of cytotoxic CD8 clonotypes in ibrutinib-treated CLL (dated by TCRdb to the early 2020s). With respect to the entire study: The cohort had ten to twelve relapsed/refractory and about 15 treatment-naive patients; 17 to 18 were IGHV unmutated. Responses were partial in roughly 24 patients and complete in 2; after median approximately 69 months follow-up, about 14 stayed in remission and roughly twelve progressed. Response samples were taken after a median of approximately a year on treatment, ranging from about 6 to 40 months. On average, each sample yielded 250,000 to 300,000 productive templates and around 98,000 productive rearrangements. Of the roughly 86 participants in the trial, 26 had longitudinal samples available. Cryopreserved peripheral blood mononuclear cells were collected at three points: before therapy, at response, and at either sustained remission or disease progression. All remission and progressive disease samples were collected while patients were still receiving ibrutinib.

The CDR3 runs 14 residues from the cysteine to the phenylalanine. Left in the record is the CDR3 DNA by itself, 42 bases read in frame from the first base. The trim is 2 bases for V and 8 bases for J, with a gap of 16 bases between the germline ends. Per the germline V gene, SGHRS is the CDR1 and YFSETQ is the CDR2. Interpreted using the paper, the time point label stands for: approximately twelve months on ibrutinib. Approximately 2 micrograms of genomic DNA were extracted from cryopreserved PBMCs for TCR beta library preparation. Longitudinal blood samples from CLL patients receiving ibrutinib monotherapy were subjected to high-throughput TCR beta sequencing. The patients took part in an open-label, single-center phase 2 trial of ibrutinib monotherapy. Overall study outcomes, separate from this receptor: Lymph node repertoires were not examined, and the timing of sampling was not matched between patients in sustained remission and those whose disease progressed. Public clonotypes were rare and either contracted or stayed stable during treatment, and the rise in clonality at ibrutinib response reflected the expansion of private clonotypes. Baseline clonality exceeded that of age-matched healthy donors and correlated strongly with circulating CD8+ T-cell counts. Clonality increased at ibrutinib response, stayed stable in sustained remission, and fell back toward baseline at progression.

The goal of deep resolution MiSeq sequencing was a depth between 1 in 1 million and 1 in 200,000 T cells, and coverage averaged 10x per clonotype. The immunoSEQ hsTCRB Kit was used to generate the TCR beta libraries. Under the source paper's analysis protocol: Data were analyzed with ImmunoSEQ Data Assistant and ImmunoSEQ Analyzer, with V, D and J genes assigned per IMGT definitions. Clonality, with values ranging from 0 to 1, was calculated as one minus the normalized Shannon entropy of productive rearrangement frequencies. Public clonotype analysis was restricted to overrepresented clonotypes comprising at least 0.05% of each patient's repertoire. Some twelve age-matched healthy donor repertoires from immuneACCESS were used as controls for clonality. Drawn from immuneACCESS, this table holds only the in-frame rearrangements with V and J called that TCRdb kept. Clones are partly lost; checked studies trace under half to an unresolved V gene and leave the rest unexplained. V and J calls and clone size are copied from that table; D and trimming were computed from the DNA. For this sample there are about 140,000 clones; approximately 89% appear just once. The top ten constitute 10% to 13% of the sample.

Turning to this clone: Its antigen remains undetermined. No base quality information exists; no much larger clone differs at one position.

The chain uses TRBV5-1 and TRBJ1-2; the D gene remains uncertain. The starting material was PBMCs, obtained after 12 months of ibrutinib treatment. The receptor was derived from a human donor with chronic lymphocytic leukemia. The CDR3 protein: CASSFEASGRGYTF. In nucleotides, the sequence is TGCGCCAGCAGCTTCGAGGCTTCGGGTAGGGGCTACACCTTC.